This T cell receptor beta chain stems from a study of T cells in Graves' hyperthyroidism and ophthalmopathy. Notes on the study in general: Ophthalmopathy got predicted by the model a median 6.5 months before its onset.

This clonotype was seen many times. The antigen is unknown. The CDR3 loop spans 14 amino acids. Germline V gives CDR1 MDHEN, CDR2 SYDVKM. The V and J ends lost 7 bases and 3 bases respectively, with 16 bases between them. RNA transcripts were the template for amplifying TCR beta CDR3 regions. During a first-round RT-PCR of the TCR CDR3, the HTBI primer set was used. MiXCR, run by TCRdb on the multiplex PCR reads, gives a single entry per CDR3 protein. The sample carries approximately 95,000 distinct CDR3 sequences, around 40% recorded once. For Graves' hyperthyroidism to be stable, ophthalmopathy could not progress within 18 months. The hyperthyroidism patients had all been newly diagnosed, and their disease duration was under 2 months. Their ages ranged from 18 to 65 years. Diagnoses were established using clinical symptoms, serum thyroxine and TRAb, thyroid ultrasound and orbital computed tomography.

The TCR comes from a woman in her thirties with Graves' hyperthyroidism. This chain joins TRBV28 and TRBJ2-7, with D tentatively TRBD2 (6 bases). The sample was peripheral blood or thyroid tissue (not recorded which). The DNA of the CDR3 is TGTGCCAGCACCTCTCGGGGGAGCTACTACGAGCAGTACTTC. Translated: CASTSRGSYYEQYF.